Given below is one TCR beta chain in context. The data stem from a study of cytomegalovirus exposure and HLA in healthy donors. The CDR3 runs 16 residues. The germline V gene has CDR1 SGHNT and CDR2 YYREEE (reference sequence). V shed 4 bases, J shed 5 bases, and the junction held 13 bases outside the gene matches. The PCR employed 60 Vbeta primers together with 13 Jbeta primers. Clones were sequenced by immunoSEQ multiplex PCR, and TCRdb holds only the in-frame ones, with some missing. The sample has 30,000 to 45,000 clones; about nine tenths are singletons. Input material: PBMCs. This receptor was taken from a woman in her forties in good health and CMV-seropositive. The rearrangement joins TRBV5-4 to TRBJ2-5; 8 bases are shared with TRBD2. The CDR3 DNA follows: TGTGCCAGCAGCCATGAACGAGCGGGAGCCGGGGAGACCCAGTACTTC. This sequence encodes CASSHERAGAGETQYF.